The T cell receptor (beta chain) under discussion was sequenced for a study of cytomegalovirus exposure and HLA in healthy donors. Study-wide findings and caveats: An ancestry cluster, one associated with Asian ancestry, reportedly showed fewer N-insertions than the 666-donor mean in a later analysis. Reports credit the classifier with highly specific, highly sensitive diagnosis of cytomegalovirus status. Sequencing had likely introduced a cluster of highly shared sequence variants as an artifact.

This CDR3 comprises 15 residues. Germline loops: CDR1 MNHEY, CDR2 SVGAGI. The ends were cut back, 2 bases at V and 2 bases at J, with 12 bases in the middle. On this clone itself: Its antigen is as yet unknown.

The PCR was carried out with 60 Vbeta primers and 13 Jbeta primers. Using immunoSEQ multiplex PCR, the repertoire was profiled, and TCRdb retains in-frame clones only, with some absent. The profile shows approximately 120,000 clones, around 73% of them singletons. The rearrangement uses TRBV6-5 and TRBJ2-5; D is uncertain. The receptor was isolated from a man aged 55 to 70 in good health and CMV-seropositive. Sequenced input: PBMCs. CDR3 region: CASSYDWARQETQYF. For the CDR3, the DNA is TGTGCCAGCAGTTACGATTGGGCCAGGCAAGAGACCCAGTACTTC.